Listed here is a single TCR beta chain. No antigen is known for it. The data were obtained in a study of cytomegalovirus exposure and HLA in healthy donors. There are 11 residues in the CDR3. Germline V gene lookup returns CDR1 ENHRY and CDR2 SYGVKD. Trimming took 11 bases from V and 4 from J, leaving 11 bases between them. General observations from the study: Later, an analysis showed that TCR beta chains associated with HLA were more clonally expanded than others that were equally common. Most CMV-associated TCR beta chains were later found to appear HLA-restricted.

Primers for the PCR totalled 60 Vbeta and 13 Jbeta. Sequencing was performed with immunoSEQ multiplex PCR; in TCRdb, only in-frame clones are kept and a portion is missing. The sample holds about 130,000 clones, roughly 79% seen once. Source material: PBMCs. The receptor was derived from a woman aged 18-29 years in good health and CMV-seronegative. The gene calls are TRBV10-3 and TRBJ1-1; tentative D call: TRBD1 (5 bases). The DNA of the CDR3 is TGTGCCTCACAGGAAACCACTGAAGCTTTCTTT. Its protein product is CASQETTEAFF.